What follows is one TCR beta chain and its context. Its antigen remains undetermined. Base qualities are not provided; no much larger clone lies one nucleotide away. V loses 3 bases at its end and J loses 4 bases; junction bases beyond the gene matches: 2. CDR1 and CDR2, per the germline V gene, are SGDLS and YYNGEE. Reading from cysteine to phenylalanine, the CDR3 counts 13 amino acids. Just CDR3 DNA is preserved here, 39 bases in frame from base 1. Taken with the paper, the label for time point translates to: baseline before first vaccination. Vaccinee samples were obtained from the UK trials COV001 and COV002, which included a single-blind randomized controlled phase 2/3 trial of AZD1222 (ChAdOx1 nCoV-19) in healthy adults. For TCRbeta chain sequencing, PBMC samples from trial participants were taken at day 0 and at day 28 after the second dose. This entry belongs to a study of T cell responses to AZD1222 COVID-19 vaccine (dated by TCRdb to about 2021). Context from the whole study: AZD1222 recipients whose second dose came at about 4 weeks and those whose second dose came at about 12 weeks were combined into one group, since spike-specific TCR depth and breadth did not differ between the two schedules. TCR sequencing covered roughly 230 trial participants: 200 to 210 given two doses of AZD1222 and 26 given two doses of MenACWY control vaccine. Trial participants were enrolled by age into subgroups of 18-55, 56-69 and 70-plus years, and roughly 150, 30 and 60 TCR-sequenced participants, respectively, were included in these subgroups. Here is what the overall study found, with its caveats: Conclusions about previously exposed vaccinees are limited because only 6 or 7 AZD1222 recipients were SARS-CoV-2 seropositive at baseline. The vaccine-associated CD4 TCRs covered the entire spike protein, and the dominant responses fell in regions 160-218 and 743-854. After two AZD1222 doses, both the breadth and the depth of spike-specific TCRs were significantly higher than at day 0 and than in MenACWY recipients. Most participants were white British and females outnumbered males, and the authors suggested that clonal diversity may have been underestimated. Nearly half of unique spike-specific TCRs reportedly recognized epitopes outside regions mutated in the B.1.351 and B.1.1.7 variants. No day 14 peak-response samples were available, so repertoires were characterized only after the peak T cell response. The 56-69-year group was small, and its depth increase did not reach significance, likely because of low power.

The CDR3 regions of human TCRbeta chains were subjected to immunosequencing. In the original analysis: Repertoire TCRs were checked for matches against a reference library of SARS-CoV-2-specific TCRs that had been generated using the MIRA antigen-specificity platform. Breadth was defined as the fraction of unique TCRs that were SARS-CoV-2-associated, and depth was defined as the fraction of total T cells that were SARS-CoV-2-associated. Using the MIRA data, every spike-specific TCR was mapped to the spike region that the TCR reacted to and assigned to either a CD4 or a CD8 class. Log10-transformed breadth and depth values were compared by one-way ANOVA with Sidak's multiple comparisons tests. As stored in TCRdb, this immuneACCESS dataset retains in-frame rearrangements with V and J assigned. A fraction of the clones does not appear; measured against another copy, unresolved V genes explain less than half of the discrepancy, and the remainder lacks a known reason. Clone size and V and J calls were adopted from that table, with D and trimming inferred from the DNA. In this sample the table shows roughly 120,000 clones, about 90% of which occur a single time. The ten largest clonotypes hold roughly 8% of the sample.

The chain employs TRBV9 and TRBJ1-1, with 8 middle bases fitting TRBD1. This receptor was taken from an adult in good health. The sample was peripheral blood, taken on day 0 of AZD1222 vaccination. The sequenced DNA is TGTGCCAGCAGCGCACAGGGGGGCACTGAAGCTTTCTTT. This is translated as CASSAQGGTEAFF. Supplemented by the reference TRBV9 and TRBJ1-1 proteins around the CDR3, the complete variable domain is DSGVTQTPKHLITATGQRVTLRCSPRSGDLSVYWYQQSLDQGLQFLIQYYNGEERAKGNILERFSAQQFPDLHSELNLSSLELGDSALYFCASSAQGGTEAFFGQGTRLTVV.